These 8 T cell receptor beta chains came from one sample sequenced in a study of immune heterogeneity within non-small cell lung tumors. As template, the study used bulk tumor genomic DNA at roughly 600 ng per sample. Biopsies, several per primary tumor and spaced far apart, were collected during surgery. Patients with untreated, newly diagnosed non-small cell lung cancer underwent curative surgery. Multiplex PCR (32 V and 13 J primers) was used to amplify the TCR beta CDR3. TCRdb processed the multiplex PCR reads anew with MiXCR; each CDR3 protein has one entry. The data contain about 4,700 distinct CDR3 sequences, less than 25% of them singletons. The sequenced material came from lung tumor tissue. The origin of the receptors is a man between 60 and 75 years old with non-small cell lung cancer.

This clonotype has just a few counts. The chain joins TRBV4-1 to TRBJ2-1; D perhaps matches TRBD1 (6 bases). The ends were cut back, 1 base at V and 4 bases at J, with 14 bases in the middle. There are 16 residues in the CDR3. CDR1 and CDR2 (germline): MGHRA, YSYEKL. This chain's CDR3 is CASSQGSGTRYNEQFF. The DNA for the CDR3 is TGCGCCAGCAGCCAAGGGTCTGGGACACGGTACAATGAGCAGTTCTTC.

This clonotype was counted a few times. The chain couples TRBV5-5 to TRBJ2-2; D may be TRBD2 (6 bases). This CDR3 contains 15 residues. The germline V gene has CDR1 SGHKS and CDR2 YYEKEE (reference sequence). V was pared by 2 bases and J by 2 bases, with 10 bases between. CDR3 coding DNA: TGTGCCAGCAGCTTCGGGACTTCTAACACCGGGGAGCTGTTTTTT. Translated, it gives CASSFGTSNTGELFF. Full variable domain (outside the CDR3, taken from reference TRBV5-5 and TRBJ2-2): DAGVTQSPTHLIKTRGQQVTLRCSPISGHKSVSWYQQVLGQGPQFIFQYYEKEERGRGNFPDRFSARQFPNYSSELNVNALLLGDSALYLCASSFGTSNTGELFFGEGSRLTVL.

The chain joins TRBV18 to TRBJ1-2, with TRBD1 as a possible D gene (5 bases). Germline V gene sequence: CDR1 KGHSH, CDR2 LQKENI. Trimming took 2 bases from V and 7 from J, leaving 11 bases between them. This CDR3 has 13 amino acids. The CDR3 loop reads CASSPSGVGGYTF. As DNA, the CDR3 is TGTGCCAGCTCACCATCGGGGGTTGGTGGCTACACCTTC.

On this clonotype: A read error is possible here, since a much larger clone lies one base away. CDR3 residues: CASSPGPLSVF. The CDR3 DNA is TGTGCCAGCAGCCCGGGACCCCTTTCCGTCTTC. The gene calls are TRBV11-2 and TRBJ2-7, with D possibly being TRBD1 or TRBD2 (5 bases each). CDR3 length: 11 amino acids. The germline V gene has CDR1 SGHAT and CDR2 FQNNGV.

This clonotype has just a few counts. The CDR3 region is CASSQADGGAKNIQYF. Here the CDR3 DNA reads TGCGCCAGCAGCCAAGCGGACGGCGGCGCCAAAAACATTCAGTACTTC. V usage is TRBV4-1 and J usage is TRBJ2-4; D gene unclear. This CDR3 comprises 16 residues. Trimming pared 1 base from V and 1 base from J, leaving 11 bases between. CDR1 is MGHRA and CDR2 is YSYEKL in the germline V gene.

This clonotype is medium-sized in the sample. This chain's CDR3 is CASSAAELGGELFF. The CDR3 bases are TGTGCCAGCAGTGCCGCGGAGTTGGGCGGGGAGCTGTTTTTT. The rearrangement uses TRBV25-1 and TRBJ2-2; D remains unclear. V was shortened by 4 bases and J by 7 bases, with 13 bases between the two germline ends. Germline CDR1 reads MGHDK; CDR2 reads SYGVNS. The CDR3 sequence is 14 residues long.

This clonotype was recorded a few times. The V and J genes are TRBV4-2 and TRBJ2-1; perhaps TRBD2 as D (5 bases). This CDR3 is built from 15 residues. V lost 1 base and J lost 2, with 9 bases in between. Germline V gene data show CDR1 as LGHNA and CDR2 as YNFKEQ. The DNA for the CDR3 is TGTGCCAGCAGCCAAGGGGGAGTCACCTACAATGAGCAGTTCTTC. Its protein is CASSQGGVTYNEQFF.

This clonotype was counted between two and nine times. The chain joins TRBV20-1 to TRBJ1-1, with D possibly TRBD1 on 6 matching bases. The V and J ends lost 0 bases and 3 bases respectively, with 14 bases between them. The CDR3 length is 15 residues. Germline-derived CDR1 and CDR2 are DFQATT and SNEGSKA (reference sequence). The CDR3 sequence is CSARDGRGPHTEAFF. The CDR3 nucleotides are TGCAGTGCTAGAGATGGGCGGGGGCCGCACACTGAAGCTTTCTTT.